Described below is a single TCR beta chain sequence and its context. Its antigen is not identified. This entry is derived from a study of blood T cells in healthy people across ages. Germline V lookup: CDR1 LNHNV, CDR2 YYDKDF (reference sequence). Trimming stripped 5 bases from V and 5 bases from J, with 13 bases between. The CDR3 consists of 14 residues. The donors, all healthy, were Caucasians living in Russia, aged roughly 6 to 100. Study-wide points: As age increased, TCR beta diversity per million T cells fell in a roughly linear fashion. Investigators treated diversity estimates from one million T cells as underestimates. Any changes in expanded clonotypes were possibly confounded, as donor CMV status remained unknown.

Sample-barcoded 5' priming and a J-beta primer mix drove a second PCR of roughly 7 to 11 cycles. TCRdb analysed the 5' RACE reads with MiXCR anew, one entry per CDR3 protein. The sample contains about 1.6 million distinct CDR3 sequences, about 35% of which appear only once. The V gene is TRBV15, the J gene TRBJ2-1; perhaps TRBD2 as D (5 bases). The material sequenced was blood. This receptor was taken from a woman aged 25 to 39 in good health. CDR3 in DNA: TGTGCCACCAGCGGGAGTACTCTCCACAATGAGCAGTTCTTC. Translated: CATSGSTLHNEQFF.